The source of this TCR beta chain is a study of T-cell memory formation after mild COVID-19. TCRdb reanalysed the 5' RACE reads using MiXCR and keeps one entry per CDR3 protein. There are about 350,000 distinct CDR3 sequences in the sample; approximately 14% occur only once, and around a fifth lies in the top ten. CDR3 length: 15 residues. In germline, CDR1 is LGHNA, CDR2 YSLEER. V lost 0 bases and J 3 bases, leaving 11 bases between the germline ends. This clonotype occurred a few times. The rearrangement links TRBV4-3 to TRBJ1-2; D not resolved. Sequencing was done on a sample of PBMCs or a T cell subset sorted from them (not recorded which). This receptor was identified in a man aged 18 to 29 who had mild COVID-19 (a few samples of this study predate the infection). Cell type and time point are not known. The CDR3 here is CASSQDPSQYYGYTF. Here the CDR3 DNA reads TGCGCCAGCAGCCAAGATCCCAGCCAATACTATGGCTACACCTTC.